Following are 18 T cell receptor beta chains from one sample sequenced in a study of Graves' ophthalmopathy and Graves' hyperthyroidism. TCR beta CDR3 amplification used RNA transcripts. The workflow started with a first-round RT-PCR run with HTBI primers and then moved on to a second-round multiplex PCR. Each CDR3 protein is one row after TCRdb ran MiXCR on the multiplex PCR reads. The table lists around 1.1 million distinct CDR3 sequences, less than 45% of them singletons. The source material was peripheral blood or thyroid tissue (not recorded which). The receptors originated from an adult man with Graves' hyperthyroidism.

This clonotype has a handful of counts. The gene calls are TRBV19 and TRBJ1-5; D perhaps matches TRBD1 (6 bases). The CDR3 consists of 17 residues. Germline V lookup: CDR1 LNHDA, CDR2 SQIVND (reference sequence). V lost 4 bases and J 4 bases, leaving 20 bases between the germline ends. CDR3 sequence: CASSTLPPGQRNQPQHF. The CDR3 DNA reads as TGTGCCAGTAGTACTTTACCGCCGGGACAAAGAAATCAGCCCCAGCATTTT.

Concerning this clonotype itself: No DNA is shown, since the ends of the CDR3 on it are uncertain; the CDR3 is the one TCRdb lists. This chain connects TRBV11-2 to TRBJ1-2; the table calls TRBD1, which could not be checked here. The CDR3 sequence runs 17 residues, both termini included. The V gene's germline CDR1 is SGHAT and CDR2 FQNNGV. CDR3 region: CASTSFGSGPTNYGYTF.

This chain uses TRBV5-1 with TRBJ1-2; 7 nucleotides agree with TRBD1. The CDR3 is made up of 13 amino acids. Losses at the gene ends were 4 bases for V and 6 bases for J; bases not matched to a gene: 6. Germline assignment: CDR1 SGHRS and CDR2 YFSETQ. CDR3 residues: CASSRDRTHGYTF. CDR3 nucleotide sequence: TGCGCCAGCAGCCGGGACAGAACTCATGGCTACACCTTC.

This clonotype has at least ten counts. This chain joins TRBV24-1 and TRBJ2-7; TRBD2 aligns across 8 bases. Germline loops: CDR1 KGHDR, CDR2 SFDVKD. The V and J ends lost 2 bases and 4 bases, in that order; junction bases with no gene match: 12. This CDR3 has 17 residues. The CDR3 coding sequence is TGTGCCACCAGTGATTCCGGACACAAGCGGGGGCATTACGAGCAGTACTTC. Its translation: CATSDSGHKRGHYEQYF.

As concerns this clonotype: A junction boundary mismatches the germline segment, possibly from a read error. The genes are TRBV5-1 and TRBJ2-5; 13 nucleotides align to TRBD2. CDR1 SGHRS and CDR2 YFSETQ come from the germline V gene. This CDR3 region has 13 residues. The CDR3 loop reads CASSLVLAGGRYF. CDR3 nucleotides: TGTGCCAGCAGCTTGGTACTAGCGGGAGGGAGGTACTTC.

V is TRBV20-1 and J is TRBJ2-2, with D possibly being TRBD1 or TRBD2 (5 bases each). This CDR3 spans 17 amino acids. CDR1 and CDR2 from the germline V gene are DFQATT and SNEGSKA (reference sequence). Trimming cost V 2 bases and J 0 bases, with 16 bases left between them. CDR3 loop: CSARNRDGATNTGELFF. DNA for the CDR3: TGCAGTGCTAGAAACCGGGACGGAGCAACGAACACCGGGGAGCTGTTTTTT.

This clonotype was counted a few times. V gene TRBV20-1 combines with J gene TRBJ2-5; D could derive from TRBD1 or TRBD2 (5 bases each). Trimming pared 3 bases from V and 5 bases from J, leaving 13 bases between. Germline CDR1 and CDR2: DFQATT and SNEGSKA (reference sequence). The CDR3 is made up of 13 amino acids. The CDR3 region is CSASRQWGETQYF. DNA for the CDR3: TGCAGTGCTAGTCGACAGTGGGGGGAGACCCAGTACTTC.

The chain employs TRBV30 and TRBJ2-7, with a weak D call TRBD1 (6 bases). V was cut by 0 bases and J by 4 bases, with 16 bases left in between. Germline CDR1 and CDR2: GTSNPN and SVGIG (reference sequence). The CDR3 consists of 15 residues. The CDR3 nucleotides are TGTGCCTGGAGTGTACCTGGGCAGGGACAATACGAGCAGTACTTC. Amino acids: CAWSVPGQGQYEQYF. The entire variable domain, with the rest obtained from reference TRBV30 and TRBJ2-7, is as follows: SQTIHQWPATLVQPVGSPLSLECTVEGTSNPNLYWYRQAAGRGLQLLFYSVGIGQISSEVPQNLSASRPQDRQFILSSKKLLLSDSGFYLCAWSVPGQGQYEQYFGPGTRLTVT.

V and J are TRBV29-1 and TRBJ2-6; D is uncertain. The CDR3 has 13 residues. CDR1 is SQVTM and CDR2 is ANQGSEA in the germline V gene. DNA of the CDR3: TGCAGTTACTCAGGCTCTGGGGCCAACGTCCTGACTTTC. Its translation: CSYSGSGANVLTF.

This clonotype was detected a few times. The V call is TRBV24-1, the J call TRBJ1-1; 10 positions match TRBD1. CDR1 KGHDR and CDR2 SFDVKD come from the germline V gene. Trimming removed 4 bases from V and 5 bases from J; junction bases left unmatched: 12. The CDR3 has 17 residues. CDR3 loop: CATSDSPGQGVRTEAFF. The CDR3 DNA follows: TGTGCCACCAGTGACTCCCCCGGACAGGGGGTGAGGACTGAAGCTTTCTTT.

This clonotype was seen ten or more times. The chain recombines TRBV5-1 with TRBJ2-7; TRBD2 matches 9 bases. Trimming cost V 4 bases and J 7 bases; bases outside gene matches: 12. From germline, CDR1 is SGHRS and CDR2 YFSETQ. This CDR3 has 15 amino acids. The CDR3 region is CASSPGASGIVEQYF. CDR3 DNA: TGCGCCAGCAGCCCGGGAGCTAGCGGGATCGTAGAGCAGTACTTC.

This clonotype appeared a few times. The V gene is TRBV12-3 or TRBV12-4, the J gene TRBJ2-7, with 8 bases lining up with TRBD2. This CDR3 spans 14 amino acids. The V gene end was trimmed by 3 bases and the J gene end by 5 bases; junction bases not matched to a gene: 6. The CDR3 nucleotides read TGTGCCAGCAGTTTTCAGCGGGAGTCTCACGAGCAGTACTTC. Its translation: CASSFQRESHEQYF.

This clonotype occurred many times. The chain carries TRBV12-3 or TRBV12-4 and TRBJ2-7, with TRBD2 matching over 8 bases. Trimming removed 5 bases from V and 3 bases from J; junction bases left unmatched: 6. This CDR3 has 14 amino acids. Here the CDR3 DNA reads TGTGCCAGCAGTACGGGACTAGGTGTCTACGAGCAGTACTTC. It is translated as CASSTGLGVYEQYF.

The count of this clonotype is one. Since no conserved phenylalanine or tryptophan closes the CDR3, a read error is the likely cause. The limits of the CDR3 on the DNA are not certain, so only TCRdb's listed CDR3 is given. The J gene is TRBJ1-3, the V gene TRBV29-1. Germline V gene lookup returns CDR1 SQVTM and CDR2 ANQGSEA. The CDR3 is 13 residues long, counting both termini. CDR3 loop: CSVEDPAGGRRGT.

The chain links TRBV4-2 to TRBJ1-3; D uncertain. With 1 base removed from V and 6 bases from J, the gap between germline ends came to 7 bases. CDR3 size: 13 residues. Germline V gene sequence: CDR1 LGHNA, CDR2 YNFKEQ. CDR3 sequence reads: CASSQGDKNTIYF. In DNA, the CDR3 is TGTGCCAGCAGCCAAGGCGACAAAAACACCATATATTTT.

This clonotype was observed a handful of times. V and J are TRBV13 and TRBJ2-2, with 9 nucleotides matching TRBD1. The germline CDR1 and CDR2 sequences are PRHDT and FYEKMQ (reference sequence). V dropped 6 bases and J dropped 6; count of bases not matched to a gene: 11. The CDR3 runs 16 residues. The CDR3 region has the DNA TGTGCCAGCAGATCCACAGGGGGCGCAGTATCCGGGGAGCTGTTTTTT. Translation: CASRSTGGAVSGELFF.

Of note for this clonotype: The DNA is left out, because the CDR3 cannot be placed on it with certainty; the CDR3 is given as TCRdb lists it. This sequence joins TRBV7-9 and TRBJ1-4; the table names TRBD1, a call not compared with the DNA. 15 amino acids form the CDR3, both terminal residues included. Germline values: CDR1 SEHNR, CDR2 FQNEAQ (reference sequence). CDR3 amino acids: CASSCLPGLMKNCFF.

This clonotype was detected many times. The genes are TRBV15 and TRBJ1-1; tentatively, D is TRBD1 (6 bases). This CDR3 is 13 amino acids long. Germline V gene data show CDR1 as LNHNV and CDR2 as YYDKDF (reference sequence). V was pared by 6 bases and J by 4 bases, with 12 bases between. CDR3 nucleotides: TGTGCCACCAGATGGGGCAGGGGCACTGAAGCTTTCTTT. Protein product: CATRWGRGTEAFF.